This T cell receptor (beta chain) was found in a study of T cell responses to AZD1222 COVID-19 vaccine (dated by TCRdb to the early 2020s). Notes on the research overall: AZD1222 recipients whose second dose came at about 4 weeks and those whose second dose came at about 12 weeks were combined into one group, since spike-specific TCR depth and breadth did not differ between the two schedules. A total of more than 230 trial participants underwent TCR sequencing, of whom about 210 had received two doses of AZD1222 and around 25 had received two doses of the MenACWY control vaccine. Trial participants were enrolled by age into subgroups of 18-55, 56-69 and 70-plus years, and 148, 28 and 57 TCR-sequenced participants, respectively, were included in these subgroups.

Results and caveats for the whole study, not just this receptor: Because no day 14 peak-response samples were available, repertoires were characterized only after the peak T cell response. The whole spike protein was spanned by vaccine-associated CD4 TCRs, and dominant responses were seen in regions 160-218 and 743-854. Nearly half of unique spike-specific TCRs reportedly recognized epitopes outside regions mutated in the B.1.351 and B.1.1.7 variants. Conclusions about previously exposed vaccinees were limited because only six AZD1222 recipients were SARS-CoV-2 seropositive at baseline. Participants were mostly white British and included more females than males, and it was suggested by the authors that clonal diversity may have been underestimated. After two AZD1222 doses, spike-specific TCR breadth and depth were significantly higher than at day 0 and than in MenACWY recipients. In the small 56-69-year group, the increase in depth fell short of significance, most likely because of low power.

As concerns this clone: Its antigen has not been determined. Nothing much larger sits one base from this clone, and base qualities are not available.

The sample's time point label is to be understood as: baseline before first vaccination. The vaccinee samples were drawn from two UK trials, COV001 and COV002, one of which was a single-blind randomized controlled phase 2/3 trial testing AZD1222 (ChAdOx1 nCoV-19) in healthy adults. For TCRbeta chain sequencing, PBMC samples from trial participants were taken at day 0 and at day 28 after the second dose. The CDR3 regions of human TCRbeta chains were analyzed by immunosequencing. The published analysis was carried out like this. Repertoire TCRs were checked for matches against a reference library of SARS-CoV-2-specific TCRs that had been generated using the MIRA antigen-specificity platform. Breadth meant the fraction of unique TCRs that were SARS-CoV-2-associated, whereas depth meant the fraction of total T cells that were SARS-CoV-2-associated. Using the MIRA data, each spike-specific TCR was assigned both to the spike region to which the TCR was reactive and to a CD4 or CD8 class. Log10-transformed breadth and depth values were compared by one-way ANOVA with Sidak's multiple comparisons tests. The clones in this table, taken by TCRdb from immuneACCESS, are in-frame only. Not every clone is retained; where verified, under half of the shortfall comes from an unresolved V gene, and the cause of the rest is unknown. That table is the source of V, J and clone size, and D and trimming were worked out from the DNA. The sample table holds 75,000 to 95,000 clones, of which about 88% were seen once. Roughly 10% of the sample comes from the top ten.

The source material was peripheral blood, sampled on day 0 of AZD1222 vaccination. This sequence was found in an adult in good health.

The CDR3 here reads CASSYEGRGLETQYF. The sequenced DNA: TGTGCCAGCAGTTATGAGGGCAGGGGTCTAGAGACCCAGTACTTC. This chain joins TRBV6-5 to TRBJ2-5, with a tentative D gene TRBD1 over 6 matching bases. V gives up 3 bases and J gives up 4 bases, and the segment between their germline ends measures 15 bases. From the cysteine through the phenylalanine, the CDR3 covers 15 amino acids. The entry retains the CDR3 DNA only, 45 bases that are in frame from base 1. The germline V gene supplies CDR1 MNHEY and CDR2 SVGAGI.